Sequencing of this T cell receptor beta chain was carried out in a study of CD8 T cells in ankylosing spondylitis. TCRdb re-called the 5' RACE reads through MiXCR, storing one row per CDR3 protein. The repertoire holds some 220,000 distinct CDR3 sequences, with approximately 8% as singletons. This clonotype was counted between two and nine times. The sample comprised blood, either unsorted or a sorted T cell fraction (not recorded which). This sequence originates from a female donor with ankylosing spondylitis or in good health (not recorded which).

CDR3 in DNA: TGTGCCAGCAGCTCCCGGACGCAGTATTTT. Translating gives CASSSRTQYF. The J gene is TRBJ2-3, the V gene TRBV7-9; D gene ambiguous. Germline CDR1 SEHNR, CDR2 FQNEAQ (reference sequence). The CDR3 has 10 amino acids. Trimming shortened V by 4 bases and J by 9 bases, and 5 bases separated the two germline ends.